Sequencing of this T cell receptor (beta chain) was carried out in a study of cytomegalovirus exposure and HLA in healthy donors. Everyone who donated was a healthy bone marrow donor. The V and J ends lost 5 bases and 7 bases respectively, with 24 bases between them. Germline V gene data show CDR1 as SGHAT and CDR2 as FQNNGV. This CDR3 is 16 amino acids long. Points from the study as a whole: A later analysis linked some 18,000 TCR beta sequences to HLA alleles at 0.05 false discovery rate. 150 to 200 TCR beta chains were listed as cytomegalovirus-associated. Earlier analysis found most TCR beta V segments productive about 90% or about 30% of the time.

Primers for the PCR totalled 60 Vbeta and 13 Jbeta. The method was immunoSEQ multiplex PCR; TCRdb's version includes in-frame clones alone and lacks a portion of them. The sample has 150,000 to 200,000 clones, 65% to 85% seen once. This clone was found once. Its antigen remains unidentified. The sample carries other DNA sequences with the same CDR3. The receptor's source is a female donor in good health and CMV-seronegative. The gene calls are TRBV11-2 and TRBJ2-7; tentatively, D is TRBD2 (6 bases). The specimen sequenced was PBMCs. For the CDR3, the DNA is TGTGCCAGCAGCGGAATCACCCGGGACTCTGGCTATGAGCAGTACTTC. It specifies CASSGITRDSGYEQYF.